This T cell receptor (beta chain) was identified in a study of PD-L1 blockade in urothelial cancer. In each PCR, synthetic TCR analog templates were spiked in. TCRdb keeps only in-frame clones here, not all; method: immunoSEQ multiplex PCR. The sample has about 43,000 clones, 88% seen once. The sample consisted of PBMCs, taken around atezolizumab (anti-PD-L1) treatment. This TCR came from a woman aged 60-75 years with urothelial cancer.

The CDR3 DNA reads as TGTGCCAGCAGCCGATCAGGTACAGCAAACGAAAAACTGTTTTTT. This translates into CASSRSGTANEKLFF. The chain recombines TRBV11-2 with TRBJ1-4; D not certain. This CDR3 spans 15 amino acids. The germline V gene encodes CDR1 SGHAT and CDR2 FQNNGV. V shed 5 bases and J shed 8 bases, with 18 bases lying between them.